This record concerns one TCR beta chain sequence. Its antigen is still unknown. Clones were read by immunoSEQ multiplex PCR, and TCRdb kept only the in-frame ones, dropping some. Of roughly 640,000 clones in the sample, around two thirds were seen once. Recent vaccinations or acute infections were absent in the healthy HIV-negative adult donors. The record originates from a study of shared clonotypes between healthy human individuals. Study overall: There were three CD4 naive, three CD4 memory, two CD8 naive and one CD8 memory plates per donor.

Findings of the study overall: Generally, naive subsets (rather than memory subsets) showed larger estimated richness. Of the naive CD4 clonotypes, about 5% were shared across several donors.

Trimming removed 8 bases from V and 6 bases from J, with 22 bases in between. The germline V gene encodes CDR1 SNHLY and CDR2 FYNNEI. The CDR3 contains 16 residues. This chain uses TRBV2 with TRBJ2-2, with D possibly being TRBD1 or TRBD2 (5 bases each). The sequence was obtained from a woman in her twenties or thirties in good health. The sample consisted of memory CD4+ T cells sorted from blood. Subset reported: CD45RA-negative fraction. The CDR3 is CASLRIGADPAGELFF. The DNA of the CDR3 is TGTGCCAGCTTAAGGATCGGGGCGGACCCCGCCGGGGAGCTGTTTTTT.